A single sample gave rise to the 30 T cell receptor beta chains below, sequenced in a study of blood T cell repertoires in COVID-19. Data came from immunoSEQ multiplex PCR; TCRdb stores just in-frame clones and leaves some out. The sample gives about 260,000 clones, 80% to 95% of which show up once; roughly 2.8% is in the top ten. Sequenced: PBMCs or T cells enriched from blood (not recorded which). The receptors originated from a man in his forties or fifties who had been exposed to COVID-19.

This chain uses TRBV4-1 with TRBJ1-4, with TRBD1 identical over 9 bases. The germline V gene encodes CDR1 MGHRA and CDR2 YSYEKL. Unmatched junction bases numbered 7, after V lost 4 bases and J lost 7 bases. The CDR3 has 15 residues. CDR3 nucleotides: TGCGCCAGCAGCCGCAGACAGGGGGTTTCTGAAAAACTGTTTTTT. Encoded protein: CASSRRQGVSEKLFF.

The chain couples TRBV28 to TRBJ1-2; 9 bases are a match to TRBD1. This CDR3 has 13 amino acids. CDR1 is MDHEN and CDR2 is SYDVKM in the germline V gene. V dropped 6 bases and J dropped 4; count of bases not matched to a gene: 3. Here the CDR3 reads CASRRTGAYGYTF. The CDR3 coding sequence is TGTGCCAGCAGGAGGACAGGGGCCTATGGCTACACCTTC.

V and J are TRBV6-5 and TRBJ1-5; no definite D call. Germline V gene lookup returns CDR1 MNHEY and CDR2 SVGAGI. The CDR3 length is 14 residues. Trimming cost V 7 bases and J 4 bases, with 14 bases left between them. The CDR3: CASTPGSSNQPQHF. The CDR3 region has the DNA TGTGCCAGCACTCCGGGGTCCTCAAATCAGCCCCAGCATTTT.

The chain carries TRBV5-1 and TRBJ2-1, with a possible D match to TRBD2 (5 bases). The CDR3 consists of 14 residues. Germline values: CDR1 SGHRS, CDR2 YFSETQ. V gave up 1 base and J gave up 8 bases, with 13 bases separating them. CDR3 sequence reads: CASSLYLAGDEQFF. Here the CDR3 DNA reads TGCGCCAGCAGCTTGTATCTAGCAGGCGATGAGCAGTTCTTC.

V is TRBV7-9 and J is TRBJ2-7; 8 nucleotides match TRBD1. Unmatched junction bases numbered 5, after V lost 5 bases and J lost 2 bases. The CDR3 runs to 14 residues. The germline V gene has CDR1 SEHNR and CDR2 FQNEAQ (reference sequence). The DNA for the CDR3 is TGTGCCAGCAGCCGACAGGGGAGCCCCTACGAGCAGTACTTC. Translated: CASSRQGSPYEQYF.

This clone was seen only a few times. This chain links TRBV7-9 with TRBJ2-2, with a tentative D call TRBD2 (5 bases). The ends were cut back, 5 bases at V and 5 bases at J, with 12 bases in the middle. CDR3 length equals 14 residues. Germline loops: CDR1 SEHNR, CDR2 FQNEAQ (reference sequence). For the CDR3, the DNA is TGTGCCAGCAGCCCGAGCGGAAGGACCGGGGAGCTGTTTTTT. This translates into CASSPSGRTGELFF.

In this sample, this clone turned up a few times. J is TRBJ2-1 and V is TRBV3-1 (or the pseudogene TRBV3-2); 14 nucleotides agree with TRBD2. CDR1 is LGHDT, CDR2 YNNKEL, per germline (reference sequence). This CDR3 has 16 amino acids. V shed 6 bases, J shed 7 bases, and the junction held 8 bases outside the gene matches. The CDR3 DNA reads as TGTGCCAGCAGTTGGGGACTAGCGGGAGAATCTAATGAGCAGTTCTTC. Protein sequence: CASSWGLAGESNEQFF.

The chain uses TRBV6-5 and TRBJ2-7; perhaps TRBD1 as D (5 bases). V was pared by 4 bases and J by 4 bases, with 8 bases between. Germline V gene data show CDR1 as MNHEY and CDR2 as SVGAGI. The CDR3 has 12 residues. CDR3 loop: CASSSGLYEQYF. The CDR3 DNA follows: TGTGCCAGCAGTTCAGGGTTGTACGAGCAGTACTTC.

The rearrangement links TRBV5-1 to TRBJ2-5; 9 bases are a match to TRBD1. The CDR3 length is 15 residues. Trimming took 4 bases from V and 4 from J; bases not matched to a gene: 8. Germline V CDR1 and CDR2: SGHRS, YFSETQ. The CDR3 region has the DNA TGCGCCAGCAGCGGGACAGGGTTTATGACAGAGACCCAGTACTTC. It yields the protein CASSGTGFMTETQYF.

The chain employs TRBV5-1 and TRBJ2-1; D might be TRBD2 (5 bases). Trimming shortened V by 7 bases and J by 7 bases, and 9 bases separated the two germline ends. Germline assignment: CDR1 SGHRS and CDR2 YFSETQ. The CDR3 sequence is 11 residues long. The CDR3 reads CASGLVNEQFF. In DNA form, the CDR3 reads TGCGCCAGCGGACTGGTAAATGAGCAGTTCTTC.

The chain recombines TRBV19 with TRBJ2-7; 7 positions match TRBD2. This CDR3 is 14 amino acids long. Trimming removed 5 bases from V and 5 bases from J; junction bases left unmatched: 9. The germline V gene has CDR1 LNHDA and CDR2 SQIVND (reference sequence). The CDR3 sequence is CASSPERGIHEQYF. The CDR3 DNA reads TGTGCCAGTAGTCCTGAGCGGGGTATCCACGAGCAGTACTTC.

The sample holds a few counts of this clone. The genes are TRBV5-1 and TRBJ1-2; 7 bases agree with TRBD1. The CDR3 sequence is 16 residues long. V shed 4 bases, J shed 1 base, and the junction held 10 bases outside the gene matches. CDR1 is SGHRS and CDR2 is YFSETQ in the germline V gene. In nucleotides, the CDR3 is TGCGCCAGCAGCCCGGGGACAGCTTCTCTTAACTATGGCTACACCTTC. Its protein is CASSPGTASLNYGYTF.

This rearrangement joins TRBV5-4 to TRBJ2-2; 11 bases map to TRBD2. Germline CDR1 is SGHNT and CDR2 is YYREEE (reference sequence). V shed 2 bases, J shed 1 base, and the junction held 4 bases outside the gene matches. The CDR3 consists of 17 residues. CDR3 bases: TGTGCCAGCAGCTTCATTAGCGGGAGGGGGAACACCGGGGAGCTGTTTTTT. It specifies CASSFISGRGNTGELFF.

A word on this clone: At one boundary the junction diverges from the germline segment, which might be a read error. The chain combines TRBV4-3 with TRBJ1-5, with unresolved D. Germline values: CDR1 LGHNA, CDR2 YSLEER. This CDR3 comprises 13 residues. The CDR3 protein is CASSQDLMSPVYF. In nucleotides, the CDR3 is TGCGCCAGCAGCCAAGATCTGATGAGCCCCGTGTATTTT.

Regarding this clone: The same CDR3 is also encoded by other DNA sequences in this sample. The chain links TRBV14 to TRBJ2-3; D not certain. V gave up 3 bases and J gave up 4 bases, with 2 bases separating them. Germline CDR1 reads SGHDN; CDR2 reads FVKESK. CDR3 length: 11 amino acids. This CDR3 is CASSHSDTQYF. CDR3 sequence (DNA): TGTGCCAGCAGCCACTCAGATACGCAGTATTTT.

The chain couples TRBV5-6 to TRBJ2-3; D not certain. Germline-derived CDR1 and CDR2 are SGHDT and YYEEEE. This CDR3 is built from 15 residues. Trimming left V 0 bases short and J 0 bases short, with 8 bases between. Here the CDR3 reads CASSLAYLSTDTQYF. For the CDR3, the DNA is TGTGCCAGCAGCTTGGCCTACCTTAGCACAGATACGCAGTATTTT. Full variable domain (remainder filled in from reference TRBV5-6 and TRBJ2-3): DAGVTQSPTHLIKTRGQQVTLRCSPKSGHDTVSWYQQALGQGPQFIFQYYEEEERQRGNFPDRFSGHQFPNYSSELNVNALLLGDSALYLCASSLAYLSTDTQYFGPGTRLTVL.

The CDR3 loop is CASIGGSRSPLHF. DNA of the CDR3: TGTGCCAGTATAGGGGGCAGCCGTTCACCCCTCCACTTT. V usage is TRBV28 and J usage is TRBJ1-6, with TRBD1 matching over 7 bases. The trim removed 9 bases at V and 9 bases at J, leaving 8 bases unmatched. The CDR3 sequence is 13 residues long. The germline V gene has CDR1 MDHEN and CDR2 SYDVKM.

The V call is TRBV2, the J call TRBJ2-7, with D tentatively TRBD1 (7 bases). Trimming removed 7 bases at V and 0 bases at J, with 13 bases between. The germline V gene has CDR1 SNHLY and CDR2 FYNNEI. CDR3 size: 14 residues. The CDR3 spells CASKEGAVSYEQYF. The CDR3 coding sequence is TGTGCCAGCAAGGAGGGGGCGGTCTCCTACGAGCAGTACTTC.

The V gene is TRBV29-1, the J gene TRBJ2-1, with D unclear. Germline V lookup: CDR1 SQVTM, CDR2 ANQGSEA. Trimming left V 4 bases short and J 0 bases short, with 10 bases between. There are 14 residues in the CDR3. The CDR3 nucleotides are TGCAGCGTTGCTTACGAGAGCTCCTACAATGAGCAGTTCTTC. This sequence encodes CSVAYESSYNEQFF.

The rearrangement joins TRBV9 to TRBJ2-7; TRBD1 matches 7 bases. This CDR3 comprises 14 residues. With V trimmed by 3 bases and J by 3 bases, 6 bases remained unmatched. Looked up from germline, CDR1 is SGDLS and CDR2 is YYNGEE. The CDR3 DNA reads as TGTGCCAGCAGCGCCGGGACAGAAGACTACGAGCAGTACTTC. Translating gives CASSAGTEDYEQYF.

The CDR3 nucleotides read TGTGCCAGCAGCCCGGGAGGGAACACTGAAGCTTTCTTT. This codes for CASSPGGNTEAFF. The chain recombines TRBV5-6 with TRBJ1-1, with unresolved D. In germline, CDR1 is SGHDT, CDR2 YYEEEE. The CDR3 is 13 amino acids. Deletions cut 4 bases from V and 1 base from J, with 8 bases between. Based on the CDR3 plus reference TRBV5-6 and TRBJ1-1, the full variable domain is DAGVTQSPTHLIKTRGQQVTLRCSPKSGHDTVSWYQQALGQGPQFIFQYYEEEERQRGNFPDRFSGHQFPNYSSELNVNALLLGDSALYLCASSPGGNTEAFFGQGTRLTVV.

The gene calls are TRBV29-1 and TRBJ2-5; TRBD1 aligns across 7 bases. This CDR3 has 12 residues. V lost 6 bases to trimming and J lost 1 base; unmatched junction nucleotides: 2. From germline, CDR1 is SQVTM and CDR2 ANQGSEA. The CDR3 DNA sequence: TGCAGCGTGGGACAGTCCCAAGAGACCCAGTACTTC. It is translated as CSVGQSQETQYF.

The gene calls are TRBV27 and TRBJ1-2, with D possibly being TRBD1 (5 bases). The CDR3 totals 14 residues. V dropped 3 bases and J dropped 8 bases, with 16 bases sitting between them. Germline CDR1 MNHEY, CDR2 SMNVEV (reference sequence). The CDR3 sequence: CASSLQGSGYGYTF. The CDR3 DNA sequence: TGTGCCAGCAGTTTGCAGGGAAGCGGGTACGGCTACACCTTC.

The chain joins TRBV28 to TRBJ1-2; possible D gene TRBD1, 6 bases. This CDR3 has 14 amino acids. The V end lost 4 bases, the J end lost 2 bases, and 11 bases lay between the germline ends. Germline V gene sequence: CDR1 MDHEN, CDR2 SYDVKM. CDR3 residues: CASSYRVVNYGYTF. The CDR3 region has the DNA TGTGCCAGCAGTTACAGGGTAGTCAACTATGGCTACACCTTC.

V is TRBV7-9 and J is TRBJ1-3; no firm D call. The germline V and J ends were trimmed by 8 bases and 0 bases, with 14 bases remaining between them. This CDR3 has 15 amino acids. Germline V gene data show CDR1 as SEHNR and CDR2 as FQNEAQ (reference sequence). CDR3 nucleotide sequence: TGTGCCAGCTCGGAGGGCAGCCACTCTGGAAACACCATATATTTT. As protein: CASSEGSHSGNTIYF.

The rearrangement links TRBV19 to TRBJ2-1, with D hard to call. Per germline, CDR1 LNHDA and CDR2 SQIVND (reference sequence). Trimming removed 0 bases from V and 3 bases from J, with 3 bases in between. This CDR3 is 13 amino acids long. CDR3 region: CASSIDLYNEQFF. The CDR3 coding sequence is TGTGCCAGTAGTATAGATCTCTACAATGAGCAGTTCTTC. The entire variable domain, with the rest obtained from reference TRBV19 and TRBJ2-1, is as follows: DGGITQSPKYLFRKEGQNVTLSCEQNLNHDAMYWYRQDPGQGLRLIYYSQIVNDFQKGDIAEGYSVSREKKESFPLTVTSAQKNPTAFYLCASSIDLYNEQFFGPGTRLTVL.

This chain joins TRBV18 and TRBJ1-2; tentatively, D is TRBD1 (5 bases). From germline, CDR1 is KGHSH and CDR2 LQKENI. The CDR3 totals 17 residues. V was clipped by 4 bases and J by 5 bases, with 23 bases between them. CDR3 residues: CASSLRDWTSSIYGYTF. The CDR3 DNA sequence: TGTGCCAGCTCACTACGGGACTGGACCTCCTCCATTTATGGCTACACCTTC.

The V gene is TRBV11-2, the J gene TRBJ1-4; perhaps TRBD1 as D (5 bases). The ends were cut back, 5 bases at V and 3 bases at J, with 19 bases in the middle. This CDR3 region has 17 residues. The germline CDR1 and CDR2 sequences are SGHAT and FQNNGV. The CDR3 region is CASSLRLSGIANEKLFF. The CDR3 nucleotides read TGTGCCAGCAGCCTTAGACTTTCAGGGATTGCTAATGAAAAACTGTTTTTT.

V gene TRBV3-1 (or the pseudogene TRBV3-2) combines with J gene TRBJ1-2, with 7 nucleotides matching TRBD1. This CDR3 is built from 15 residues. Germline CDR1 LGHDT, CDR2 YNNKEL (reference sequence). The trim removed 0 bases at V and 7 bases at J, leaving 8 bases unmatched. Written as DNA, the CDR3 is TGTGCCAGCAGCCAAGAAGGAGGGGGCGCCCGTGGCTACACCTTC. Amino acid sequence: CASSQEGGGARGYTF.

This chain connects TRBV6-5 to TRBJ1-1; a possible D gene is TRBD1 (5 bases). Trimming stripped 7 bases from V and 4 bases from J, with 16 bases between. CDR3 length: 14 amino acids. In germline, CDR1 is MNHEY, CDR2 SVGAGI. The CDR3 DNA reads TGTGCCAGCAATCCGGGCATTAGGGGCACTGAAGCTTTCTTT. This gives the protein CASNPGIRGTEAFF.